The rows below give T cell receptor beta chains drawn from one sample of a study of T cell responses to AZD1222 COVID-19 vaccine. Some clones are missing from TCRdb's copy, which holds only in-frame ones; the method was immunoSEQ multiplex PCR. The table includes about 56,000 clones, 70% to 90% detected once. This specimen was peripheral blood, taken on day 0 of AZD1222 vaccination. These TCRs come from an adult in good health. Each CDR3 is given with its conserved first and last residue. The D gene is left open where the match is weak. Not all rows give a size; the values are once, few, many and, for expanded clones, a class.

j_gene: TRBJ1-1; abundance: .; d_gene: .; v_gene: TRBV11-1; CDR3nt: TGTGCCAGCAGCTTTGGGAATGAAGCTTTCTTT; CDR3aa: CASSFGNEAFF
j_gene: TRBJ1-2; abundance: .; d_gene: .; v_gene: TRBV3-1/TRBV3-2; CDR3nt: TGTGCCAGCAGCCAGCAATTGTTACCGAGAGGCTATGGCTACACCTTC; CDR3aa: CASSQQLLPRGYGYTF
j_gene: TRBJ2-3; abundance: .; d_gene: .; v_gene: TRBV9; CDR3nt: TGTGCCAGCAGCGTAGAGGCAGATACGCAGTATTTT; CDR3aa: CASSVEADTQYF
j_gene: TRBJ1-3; abundance: .; d_gene: .; v_gene: TRBV30; CDR3nt: TGTGCCTGGAGTGGACAGGCGAACTCTGGAAACACCATATATTTT; CDR3aa: CAWSGQANSGNTIYF
j_gene: TRBJ1-3; abundance: .; d_gene: TRBD1; v_gene: TRBV29-1; CDR3nt: TGCAGCGTGCAGCCGGGACAGGGGGACTCTGGAAACACCATATATTTT; CDR3aa: CSVQPGQGDSGNTIYF
j_gene: TRBJ1-2; abundance: once; d_gene: .; v_gene: TRBV5-1; CDR3nt: TGCGCCAGCAGCTTCGGGGCCAACTATGGCTACACCTTC; CDR3aa: CASSFGANYGYTF
j_gene: TRBJ2-2; abundance: .; d_gene: TRBD2; v_gene: TRBV6-5; CDR3nt: TGTGCCAGCACGGCTAGCGGGGTTACCGGGGAGCTGTTTTTT; CDR3aa: CASTASGVTGELFF
j_gene: TRBJ2-2; abundance: .; d_gene: .; v_gene: TRBV7-9; CDR3nt: TGTGCCAGCAGCTTAGCAGGGAACGGGGAGCTGTTTTTT; CDR3aa: CASSLAGNGELFF
j_gene: TRBJ1-2; abundance: .; d_gene: .; v_gene: TRBV4-2; CDR3nt: TGTGCCAGCAGCCAAGGCTTCCGGTATAACCCCTATGGCTACACCTTC; CDR3aa: CASSQGFRYNPYGYTF
j_gene: TRBJ2-5; abundance: .; d_gene: .; v_gene: TRBV2; CDR3nt: TGTGCCAGCACCAGAGGGACCCTAAGGACAGAGACCCAGTACTTC; CDR3aa: CASTRGTLRTETQYF
j_gene: TRBJ2-7; abundance: .; d_gene: .; v_gene: TRBV12-3/TRBV12-4; CDR3nt: TGTGCCAGCCGAGGGCCTTACGAGCAGTACTTC; CDR3aa: CASRGPYEQYF
j_gene: TRBJ1-2; abundance: .; d_gene: .; v_gene: TRBV7-3; CDR3nt: TGTGCCAGCAGCCCGGACCCAGCTAACTATGGCTACACCTTC; CDR3aa: CASSPDPANYGYTF
j_gene: TRBJ2-1; abundance: .; d_gene: .; v_gene: TRBV11-3; CDR3nt: TGTGCCAGCAGCTTAACAGGGACTGATGAGCAGTTCTTC; CDR3aa: CASSLTGTDEQFF
j_gene: TRBJ2-1; abundance: .; d_gene: TRBD2; v_gene: TRBV9; CDR3nt: TGTGCCAGCAGCGGACCGGGGGGAGAGCAGTTCTTC; CDR3aa: CASSGPGGEQFF
j_gene: TRBJ1-1; abundance: .; d_gene: TRBD1; v_gene: TRBV27; CDR3nt: TGTGCCAGCAGTCCCCGACAGGGTCCCACTGAAGCTTTCTTT; CDR3aa: CASSPRQGPTEAFF
j_gene: TRBJ1-1; abundance: .; d_gene: .; v_gene: TRBV12-3/TRBV12-4; CDR3nt: TGTGCCACGACGGAGGTGAACACTGAAGCTTTCTTT; CDR3aa: CATTEVNTEAFF
j_gene: TRBJ2-3; abundance: .; d_gene: TRBD1; v_gene: TRBV10-3; CDR3nt: TGTGCCATCAGTGAGTCTGACAGGACAGGGGGAGTTAAAGATACGCAGTATTTT; CDR3aa: CAISESDRTGGVKDTQYF
j_gene: TRBJ1-1; abundance: .; d_gene: TRBD1; v_gene: TRBV6-5; CDR3nt: TGTGCCAGCAGCAAATTCACAGGGGGGAACACTGAAGCTTTCTTT; CDR3aa: CASSKFTGGNTEAFF
j_gene: TRBJ2-2; abundance: .; d_gene: TRBD1; v_gene: TRBV4-2; CDR3nt: TGTGCCAGCAGCCAAGGGACAGGGTTAACCGGGGAGCTGTTTTTT; CDR3aa: CASSQGTGLTGELFF
j_gene: TRBJ1-1; abundance: .; d_gene: .; v_gene: TRBV2; CDR3nt: TGTGCCAGCACTCCGGGATACAGCCACACTGAAGCTTTCTTT; CDR3aa: CASTPGYSHTEAFF
j_gene: TRBJ2-7; abundance: .; d_gene: TRBD2; v_gene: TRBV5-5; CDR3nt: TGTGCCAGCAGCCCGGGGACTAGGAACTACGAGCAGTACTTC; CDR3aa: CASSPGTRNYEQYF